This TCR beta chain appears in the sequencing data of a study of blood T cell repertoires in COVID-19. Turning to the study itself: Sites across the United States, Italy and Spain contributed samples from acute and convalescent COVID-19.

Seattle's enrolled individuals joined amid active infection and were then monitored longitudinally. Authors' methods: Nucleated cell number was recorded as an estimate derived from reference gene primer amplification. Sequencing used immunoSEQ multiplex PCR; TCRdb keeps in-frame clones, though not all of them. V and J calls and clone size come straight from that table; D and trimming were deduced from the DNA. Counted here are over 400,000 clones, 85% to 90% occurring once; the ten biggest clones make up roughly 8%. The CDR3 extends over 13 amino acids. V gave up 7 bases and J gave up 6 bases; unmatched junction bases: 6. Germline V CDR1 and CDR2: SGHRS, YFSETQ.

The chain couples TRBV5-1 to TRBJ2-4; 8 bases are shared with TRBD2. The sequence derives from a woman in her forties or fifties with COVID-19, enrolled during active disease. Sequencing input: peripheral blood. The CDR3 DNA sequence: TGCGCCAGCTCAGAGAGCGGGGGAAACATTCAGTACTTC. Its translation: CASSESGGNIQYF. The full variable domain, in which reference TRBV5-1 and TRBJ2-4 provide the parts outside the CDR3, is KAGVTQTPRYLIKTRGQQVTLSCSPISGHRSVSWYQQTPGQGLQFLFEYFSETQRNKGNFPGRFSGRQFSNSRSEMNVSTLELGDSALYLCASSESGGNIQYFGAGTRLSVL.